One sample yielded the 22 T cell receptor beta chains listed below, sequenced in a study of graft-versus-host responses after intestinal transplantation. Generated by immunoSEQ multiplex PCR, the TCRdb table keeps only in-frame clones and is missing some. This repertoire shows 15,000 or so clones, 70% to 85% found once; its top ten account for approximately 4.1%. Graft samples were processed, releasing intraepithelial and lamina propria lymphocytes. The material was ileum tissue, obtained roughly 26 days after intestinal transplant. These receptors all stem from a human patient who received an intestinal transplant, so some T cells may come from the graft donor.

The J gene is TRBJ2-5, the V gene TRBV7-2; D uncertain. This CDR3 is built from 13 residues. Germline V gene data show CDR1 as SGHTA and CDR2 as FQGNSA. Trimming took off 2 bases at V and 1 base at J, with 5 bases between the two ends. Here the CDR3 reads CASSLFIQETQYF. CDR3 DNA: TGTGCCAGCAGCTTATTTATCCAAGAGACCCAGTACTTC.

This clone was seen just once. The J gene is TRBJ1-1, the V gene TRBV28, with TRBD1 matching 8 bases. The junction had 7 bases not matched to a gene; V was cut back by 2 bases and J by 5 bases. CDR1 MDHEN and CDR2 SYDVKM come from the germline V gene. This CDR3 region has 15 residues. CDR3 nucleotide sequence: TGTGCCAGCAGTTTACGCAGGGGGCGAGGGACTGAAGCTTTCTTT. Translated, it gives CASSLRRGRGTEAFF.

V is TRBV29-1 and J is TRBJ1-5; unclear D gene. V was cut by 4 bases and J by 2 bases, with 9 bases left in between. This CDR3 contains 13 residues. Looked up from germline, CDR1 is SQVTM and CDR2 is ANQGSEA. The CDR3 sequence is CSVVGSGNQPQHF. The CDR3 nucleotides read TGCAGCGTTGTGGGCAGTGGCAATCAGCCCCAGCATTTT.

V usage is TRBV7-5 and J usage is TRBJ1-6; the table's D gene call, TRBD1, was not cross checked with the DNA. TRBV7-5 counts as a pseudogene. The CDR3 contains 17 residues. For the CDR3, the DNA is TGTGCCAGAAGCCCCCTATTACCTACAGGGTTACTTTCACCCCTCCACTTT. The encoded protein is CARSPLLPTGLLSPLHF.

This clone is deemed medium-sized (0.01 to 0.1%). The chain recombines TRBV5-8 with TRBJ2-7, with a possible D match to TRBD1 (6 bases). The CDR3 is made up of 13 amino acids. Trimming took 7 bases from V and 3 from J, leaving 14 bases between them. Germline-derived CDR1 and CDR2 are SGHTS and YDEGEE. This CDR3 is CASLPRDNYEQYV. The CDR3 DNA follows: TGTGCCAGCTTGCCCCGGGACAACTACGAGCAGTACGTC.

The V and J genes are TRBV6-4 and TRBJ1-6; 9 bases agree with TRBD1. The CDR3 length is 15 residues. V lost 4 bases, J lost 4 bases, and 2 bases stayed unmatched. The germline V gene encodes CDR1 MRHNA and CDR2 SNTAGT. The CDR3: CASSAGTGYNSPLHF. The DNA of the CDR3 is TGTGCCAGCAGTGCCGGGACAGGGTATAATTCACCCCTCCACTTT.

This clone showed up just a few times. The chain's CDR3 is CASSLGDSQNSPLHF. In DNA form, the CDR3 reads TGTGCCAGCAGCTTGGGGGACAGTCAAAATTCACCCCTCCACTTT. The rearrangement joins TRBV7-8 to TRBJ1-6, with 7 bases fitting TRBD1. The CDR3 consists of 15 residues. CDR1 is SGHVS and CDR2 is FQNEAQ in the germline V gene. V shed 3 bases, J shed 7 bases, and the junction held 6 bases outside the gene matches.

V gene TRBV6-5 combines with J gene TRBJ1-2, with D maybe TRBD1 (5 bases). CDR3 length: 13 amino acids. Germline V lookup: CDR1 MNHEY, CDR2 SVGAGI. V gave up 2 bases and J gave up 7 bases, with 11 bases separating them. The CDR3 loop is CASSYIQGGGYTF. CDR3 DNA sequence: TGTGCCAGCAGTTACATCCAGGGTGGTGGCTACACCTTC.

This clone has a single count. The chain couples TRBV5-4 to TRBJ2-1; 8 nucleotides agree with TRBD2. Germline V gene sequence: CDR1 SGHNT, CDR2 YYREEE (reference sequence). The CDR3 extends over 15 amino acids. Trimming removed 7 bases from V and 8 bases from J; junction bases left unmatched: 14. CDR3 DNA sequence: TGTGCCAGCCACAGACAGGCGGGGGGCCAGCATGAGCAGTTCTTC. The encoded protein is CASHRQAGGQHEQFF.

The CDR3 coding sequence is TGTGCCAGCAGCTTATCGGCTAGCGGGGGGCCCGGGGAGCTGTTTTTT. Protein product: CASSLSASGGPGELFF. V is TRBV7-3 and J is TRBJ2-2; 11 bases are a match to TRBD2. The length of the CDR3 is 16 residues. Germline CDR1 and CDR2: SGHTA and FQGTGA. Trimming took 2 bases from V and 6 from J; bases not matched to a gene: 5. Full variable domain (outside the CDR3, taken from reference TRBV7-3 and TRBJ2-2): GAGVSQTPSNKVTEKGKYVELRCDPISGHTALYWYRQSLGQGPEFLIYFQGTGAADDSGLPNDRFFAVRPEGSVSTLKIQRTERGDSAVYLCASSLSASGGPGELFFGEGSRLTVL.

J is TRBJ1-2 and V is TRBV5-1, with a possible D match to TRBD1 (5 bases). V lost 4 bases to trimming and J lost 4 bases, with 8 bases between them. Germline CDR1 SGHRS, CDR2 YFSETQ. The CDR3 totals 12 residues. CDR3 bases: TGCGCCAGCAGCGCCGACAGCTATGGCTACACCTTC. Translating gives CASSADSYGYTF.

The chain couples TRBV4-2 to TRBJ2-2; 7 nucleotides agree with TRBD2. The CDR3 contains 15 residues. The junction had 5 bases not matched to a gene; V was cut back by 6 bases and J by 1 base. Germline V gene lookup returns CDR1 LGHNA and CDR2 YNFKEQ. The CDR3 region is CASRVSGGNTGELFF. The CDR3, as DNA: TGTGCCAGCAGAGTGTCGGGGGGGAACACCGGGGAGCTGTTTTTT.

This clone has more than one count but fewer than ten. This sequence joins TRBV5-1 and TRBJ2-3, with a weak D call TRBD2 (5 bases). CDR1 SGHRS and CDR2 YFSETQ come from the germline V gene. The ends were cut back, 1 base at V and 3 bases at J, with 12 bases in the middle. CDR3 length: 15 residues. The CDR3: CASSLLGSLTDTQYF. In DNA, the CDR3 is TGCGCCAGCAGCTTGCTTGGGAGTCTGACAGATACGCAGTATTTT.

The rearrangement uses TRBV7-6 and TRBJ1-4; 9 bases align to TRBD1. After removal of 5 bases from V and 3 bases from J, the junction contained 4 bases not matched to a gene. This CDR3 is 15 amino acids long. The germline CDR1 and CDR2 sequences are SGHVS and FNYEAQ. Here the CDR3 DNA reads TGTGCCAGCAGCGAACAGGGGGCGCCTAATGAAAAACTGTTTTTT. Its protein is CASSEQGAPNEKLFF.

This chain joins TRBV9 and TRBJ1-4; D is undetermined. The germline V gene has CDR1 SGDLS and CDR2 YYNGEE. V shed 3 bases and J shed 7 bases, with 7 bases lying between them. The length of the CDR3 is 12 residues. The CDR3 DNA reads as TGTGCCAGCAGCGCCATCATTGAAAAACTGTTTTTT. This sequence encodes CASSAIIEKLFF.

The J gene is TRBJ2-1, the V gene TRBV25-1, with 8 positions matching TRBD1. The CDR3 contains 16 residues. The germline V gene has CDR1 MGHDK and CDR2 SYGVNS. J lost 4 bases, V lost 1 base, and 6 bases had no gene match. The CDR3 nucleotides read TGTGCCAGCAGTGAATCCGGCAGGGGGCTTTACAATGAGCAGTTCTTC. Amino acids: CASSESGRGLYNEQFF.

The V gene is TRBV4-1, the J gene TRBJ2-1, with TRBD1 matching over 9 bases. With V trimmed by 1 base and J by 7 bases, 5 bases remained unmatched. Per the germline V gene, CDR1 is MGHRA and CDR2 is YSYEKL. The CDR3 is made up of 15 amino acids. CDR3 bases: TGCGCCAGCAGCCAAGGGGGGACAGGGTGGAATGAGCAGTTCTTC. Translation: CASSQGGTGWNEQFF.

This clone showed up just a few times. The chain combines TRBV18 with TRBJ2-2, with D hard to call. The CDR3 runs to 14 residues. CDR1 and CDR2 from the germline V gene are KGHSH and LQKENI. Deletions cut 3 bases from V and 0 bases from J, with 5 bases between. The chain's CDR3 is CASSPQTNTGELFF. The CDR3, as DNA: TGTGCCAGCTCACCTCAAACGAACACCGGGGAGCTGTTTTTT.

This clone was detected a few times. This rearrangement joins TRBV6-1 to TRBJ2-7; no clear D gene. Germline CDR1 MNHNS, CDR2 SASEGT. This CDR3 has 11 amino acids. V was pared by 7 bases and J by 3 bases, with 7 bases between. This CDR3 reads CASMWSYEQYV. CDR3 in DNA: TGTGCCAGCATGTGGAGCTACGAGCAGTACGTC.

This clone has just one count. The rearrangement joins TRBV6-6 to TRBJ2-1; the match to TRBD2 covers 10 bases. The length of the CDR3 is 15 residues. J lost 6 bases, V lost 5 bases, and 7 bases had no gene match. Germline V CDR1 and CDR2: MNHNY, SVGAGI (reference sequence). This CDR3 reads CASSPQRGGPNEQFF. The CDR3 bases are TGTGCCAGCAGTCCCCAGCGGGGGGGCCCCAATGAGCAGTTCTTC.

The CDR3 is CASSYQGLEQYV. CDR3 nucleotides: TGTGCCAGCAGCTACCAGGGGCTCGAGCAGTACGTC. The rearrangement links TRBV7-9 to TRBJ2-7, with a tentative D call TRBD1 (6 bases). This CDR3 is built from 12 residues. Germline CDR1 reads SEHNR; CDR2 reads FQNEAQ (reference sequence). V lost 4 bases and J lost 6, with 10 bases in between.

This clone occurred a few times. This chain uses TRBV30 with TRBJ2-5, with no clear D. Germline V gene sequence: CDR1 GTSNPN, CDR2 SVGIG (reference sequence). CDR3 size: 12 residues. V was trimmed by 2 bases and J by 5 bases, leaving 9 bases between them. CDR3 protein: CAWSRGEETQYF. CDR3 sequence (DNA): TGTGCCTGGAGTAGAGGAGAGGAGACCCAGTACTTC.